The 7 T cell receptor beta chains listed next were all sequenced from one sample in a study of cytomegalovirus exposure and HLA in healthy donors. The PCR employed 60 Vbeta primers together with 13 Jbeta primers. TCRdb's table, derived via immunoSEQ multiplex PCR, lists solely in-frame clones and lacks some. The table includes about 130,000 clones, roughly 84% detected once. Sequenced: PBMCs. Source of these receptors: a girl under 10 years old in good health and CMV-seronegative.

The J gene is TRBJ2-7, the V gene TRBV30, with 8 bases lining up with TRBD1. The ends lost 2 bases at V and 0 bases at J; junction bases unmatched: 3. The CDR3 runs to 14 residues. Germline V CDR1 and CDR2: GTSNPN, SVGIG (reference sequence). This CDR3 is CAWSRTGLSYEQYF. CDR3 nucleotides: TGTGCCTGGAGTCGGACAGGGCTCTCCTACGAGCAGTACTTC.

The rearrangement joins TRBV5-1 to TRBJ1-2; 7 bases align to TRBD1. Trimming took 5 bases from V and 0 from J; bases not matched to a gene: 7. Germline loops: CDR1 SGHRS, CDR2 YFSETQ. The CDR3 loop spans 15 amino acids. CDR3 amino acids: CASRWSTGPNYGYTF. CDR3 coding DNA: TGCGCCAGCAGATGGTCGACAGGGCCTAACTATGGCTACACCTTC.

The CDR3 bases are TGTGCCAGCTCACCGCGAACGACAGATATGAACACTGAAGCTTTCTTT. Translating gives CASSPRTTDMNTEAFF. The chain couples TRBV18 to TRBJ1-1; weak D call: TRBD1 (5 bases). The CDR3 sequence is 16 residues long. Germline V gene sequence: CDR1 KGHSH, CDR2 LQKENI. V was cut by 3 bases and J by 0 bases, with 14 bases left in between.

This chain joins TRBV5-1 and TRBJ2-6, with no clear D. Trimming pared 0 bases from V and 4 bases from J, leaving 8 bases between. CDR1 is SGHRS, CDR2 YFSETQ, per germline. The CDR3 is made up of 15 amino acids. CDR3 bases: TGCGCCAGCAGCTTGGTCGGAGAAGGGGCCAACGTCCTGACTTTC. It codes for CASSLVGEGANVLTF.

The chain's CDR3 is CASSLEGNYNQPQHF. Written as DNA, the CDR3 is TGCGCCAGCAGCTTGGAGGGGAATTACAATCAGCCCCAGCATTTT. The V gene is TRBV5-1, the J gene TRBJ1-5, with D possibly matching TRBD1 (5 bases). Germline V gene lookup returns CDR1 SGHRS and CDR2 YFSETQ. The CDR3 is 15 amino acids. V was clipped by 0 bases and J by 3 bases, with 10 bases between them.

The CDR3 coding sequence is TGTGCCAGCAGCCAGGGTCGGGCCGGGGAGCTGTTTTTT. It codes for CASSQGRAGELFF. The V and J genes are TRBV14 and TRBJ2-2; D remains ambiguous. CDR1 is SGHDN and CDR2 is FVKESK in the germline V gene. With 3 bases removed from V and 6 bases from J, the gap between germline ends came to 8 bases. The CDR3 runs 13 residues. The entire variable domain, with the rest obtained from reference TRBV14 and TRBJ2-2, is as follows: EAGVTQFPSHSVIEKGQTVTLRCDPISGHDNLYWYRRVMGKEIKFLLHFVKESKQDESGMPNNRFLAERTGGTYSTLKVQPAELEDSGVYFCASSQGRAGELFFGEGSRLTVL.

This clone was detected once. The V gene is TRBV4-1, the J gene TRBJ1-1; 9 positions agree with TRBD1. Germline V gives CDR1 MGHRA, CDR2 YSYEKL. The CDR3 runs to 14 residues. J lost 5 bases, V lost 1 base, and 2 bases had no gene match. In nucleotides, the CDR3 is TGCGCCAGCAGCCAAGTAGACAGGGGGACTGAAGCTTTCTTT. It yields the protein CASSQVDRGTEAFF.